This entry is about one T cell receptor beta chain. This sample includes further DNA sequences coding for the same CDR3. TCRdb keeps only in-frame clones here, not all; method: immunoSEQ multiplex PCR. There are over 200,000 clones in the sample; 70% to 90% occur only once, and under 2.5% lies in the top ten. V was clipped by 4 bases and J by 4 bases; unmatched bases: 2. The CDR3 has 13 amino acids. The germline CDR1 and CDR2 sequences are SEHNR and FQNEAQ (reference sequence). Participants, 18 to 89 years old, spanned about two dozen US areas. These data are taken from a study of blood T cell repertoires in COVID-19.

This TCR derives from a woman aged 50 to 60 who had recovered from COVID-19. The rearrangement uses TRBV7-9 and TRBJ1-1; TRBD1 matches 8 bases. Sequencing was performed on PBMCs or T cells enriched from blood (not recorded which). As DNA, the CDR3 is TGTGCCAGCAGCTCACAGGGGGGCACTGAAGCTTTCTTT. Translated, it gives CASSSQGGTEAFF.